Shown below are 30 T cell receptor beta chains from a single sample sequenced in a study of blood T cell repertoires in COVID-19. This table comes from immunoSEQ multiplex PCR, and its TCRdb copy is limited to in-frame clones, with some not included. Of a few hundred thousand clones listed, roughly 87% are singletons. Source material: PBMCs or T cells enriched from blood (not recorded which). These receptors all come from a woman in her twenties or thirties who had recovered from COVID-19.

This clone showed up just once. The J gene is TRBJ2-5, the V gene TRBV24-1; tentatively, D is TRBD2 (5 bases). This CDR3 is 15 amino acids long. The V gene lost 3 bases and the J gene lost 5 bases, with 15 bases spanning the gap. The germline V gene encodes CDR1 KGHDR and CDR2 SFDVKD. The CDR3: CATSDAGRGRETQYF. The CDR3 nucleotides read TGTGCCACCAGTGATGCGGGCCGGGGTCGGGAGACCCAGTACTTC.

The chain carries TRBV5-6 and TRBJ2-7; possibly TRBD1 for D (6 bases). Trimming removed 2 bases from V and 1 base from J, with 16 bases in between. CDR3 size: 16 residues. Germline V lookup: CDR1 SGHDT, CDR2 YYEEEE. The CDR3 region has the DNA TGTGCCAGCAGCTTTCACGCCGGGACACCTTCCTACGAGCAGTACTTC. It specifies CASSFHAGTPSYEQYF.

This chain connects TRBV7-2 to TRBJ2-1; weak D call: TRBD1 (5 bases). V lost 1 base to trimming and J lost 4 bases, with 8 bases between them. In germline, CDR1 is SGHTA, CDR2 FQGNSA. This CDR3 has 14 amino acids. This CDR3 reads CASSLGTPYNEQFF. Here the CDR3 DNA reads TGTGCCAGCAGCTTAGGGACACCTTACAATGAGCAGTTCTTC. Full variable domain (outside the CDR3, taken from reference TRBV7-2 and TRBJ2-1): GAGVSQSPSNKVTEKGKDVELRCDPISGHTALYWYRQSLGQGLEFLIYFQGNSAPDKSGLPSDRFSAERTGGSVSTLTIQRTQQEDSAVYLCASSLGTPYNEQFFGPGTRLTVL.

This rearrangement joins TRBV4-3 to TRBJ2-5, with D perhaps TRBD2 (5 bases). CDR1 and CDR2 (germline): LGHNA, YSLEER. This CDR3 comprises 14 residues. V shed 0 bases and J shed 4 bases, with 9 bases lying between them. The CDR3 loop is CASSQDRGGETQYF. The CDR3 DNA sequence: TGCGCCAGCAGCCAAGACCGGGGTGGAGAGACCCAGTACTTC.

The chain is built from TRBV7-2 and TRBJ2-3, with 7 bases fitting TRBD1. CDR3 size: 15 residues. CDR1 and CDR2 from the germline V gene are SGHTA and FQGNSA. The V and J ends lost 1 base and 3 bases, in that order; junction bases with no gene match: 4. CDR3 in amino acids: CASSLEGRGTDTQYF. CDR3 nucleotides: TGTGCCAGCAGCTTAGAGGGCAGGGGGACAGATACGCAGTATTTT.

The chain has TRBV3-1 (or the pseudogene TRBV3-2) and TRBJ2-3, with 11 nucleotides matching TRBD2. V was clipped by 0 bases and J by 4 bases; unmatched bases: 6. The CDR3 has 17 amino acids. Germline V gives CDR1 LGHDT, CDR2 YNNKEL (reference sequence). The CDR3 is CASSQEVVAGGADTQYF. CDR3 sequence (DNA): TGTGCCAGCAGCCAAGAGGTGGTAGCGGGGGGGGCAGATACGCAGTATTTT.

The rearrangement uses TRBV7-9 and TRBJ2-4; possible D gene TRBD2, 6 bases. The germline gives CDR1 SEHNR, CDR2 FQNEAQ (reference sequence). V lost 5 bases and J 0 bases, leaving 14 bases between the germline ends. CDR3 length: 16 amino acids. For the CDR3, the DNA is TGTGCCAGCAGCCCGGGTGGGACTTTAGCCAAAAACATTCAGTACTTC. Residues: CASSPGGTLAKNIQYF.

The chain uses TRBV4-3 and TRBJ1-2; 8 bases agree with TRBD1. Germline trimming cut 0 bases from V and 6 bases from J; bases unmatched to any gene: 9. There are 16 residues in the CDR3. From germline, CDR1 is LGHNA and CDR2 YSLEER. CDR3 DNA: TGCGCCAGCAGCCAAGAGAGCGCAGGGGGCGTTAATGGCTACACCTTC. Protein product: CASSQESAGGVNGYTF.

The count of this clone is one. The chain employs TRBV5-6 and TRBJ2-7; 7 bases are shared with TRBD2. The CDR3 has 14 amino acids. V dropped 0 bases and J dropped 7; count of bases not matched to a gene: 7. Germline lookup yields CDR1 SGHDT and CDR2 YYEEEE. CDR3 coding DNA: TGTGCCAGCAGCTTGGTAGGGGCAGCGGGGGAGCAGTACTTC. It codes for CASSLVGAAGEQYF.

This clone was seen a handful of times. The V gene is TRBV27, the J gene TRBJ2-6; D not resolved. The CDR3 runs to 17 residues. Germline V gene lookup returns CDR1 MNHEY and CDR2 SMNVEV (reference sequence). V dropped 8 bases and J dropped 4 bases, with 21 bases sitting between them. CDR3 loop: CASGSNRGFAGANVLTF. The DNA for the CDR3 is TGTGCCAGCGGTTCTAATAGAGGCTTCGCGGGGGCCAACGTCCTGACTTTC.

This chain connects TRBV4-1 to TRBJ2-5; 10 bases map to TRBD2. J lost 3 bases, V lost 4 bases, and 2 bases had no gene match. The length of the CDR3 is 14 residues. CDR1 and CDR2 (germline): MGHRA, YSYEKL. CDR3 residues: CASSPLAGEETQYF. Written as DNA, the CDR3 is TGCGCCAGCAGCCCGCTAGCGGGGGAAGAGACCCAGTACTTC.

V and J are TRBV3-1 (or the pseudogene TRBV3-2) and TRBJ2-5; 7 bases map to TRBD2. This CDR3 spans 15 amino acids. V was pared by 4 bases and J by 2 bases, with 7 bases of the junction left unmatched. The germline V gene has CDR1 LGHDT and CDR2 YNNKEL (reference sequence). CDR3 region: CASSPRLARQETQYF. The CDR3 DNA reads as TGTGCCAGCAGCCCAAGACTAGCCAGACAAGAGACCCAGTACTTC.

The chain employs TRBV13 and TRBJ1-4; perhaps TRBD1 as D (6 bases). The CDR3 extends over 15 amino acids. Between the trimmed V and J ends, which lost 5 bases and 9 bases, there was a span of 19 bases. In germline, CDR1 is PRHDT, CDR2 FYEKMQ (reference sequence). CDR3 coding DNA: TGTGCCAGCAGCCTCTCGGACAGCACCCCACAAAAACTGTTTTTT. Protein product: CASSLSDSTPQKLFF. The variable domain in full, with the rest retrieved from reference TRBV13 and TRBJ1-4, is AAGVIQSPRHLIKEKRETATLKCYPIPRHDTVYWYQQGPGQDPQFLISFYEKMQSDKGSIPDRFSAQQFSDYHSELNMSSLELGDSALYFCASSLSDSTPQKLFFGSGTQLSVL.

The chain combines TRBV11-2 with TRBJ2-5, with 11 bases aligning to TRBD2. This CDR3 spans 16 amino acids. In germline, CDR1 is SGHAT, CDR2 FQNNGV. V lost 6 bases and J lost 2; bases outside the gene matches: 8. The CDR3 region has the DNA TGTGCCAGCAGATCACCAGGGACTAGCGGACAAGAGACCCAGTACTTC. Translating it yields CASRSPGTSGQETQYF.

The chain combines TRBV30 with TRBJ2-1; no definite D call. Looked up from germline, CDR1 is GTSNPN and CDR2 is SVGIG (reference sequence). Trimming removed 0 bases at V and 5 bases at J, with 8 bases between. The CDR3 contains 13 residues. In DNA form, the CDR3 reads TGTGCCTGGAGTGTCAGGCGTGACAATGAGCAGTTCTTC. This gives the protein CAWSVRRDNEQFF.

The chain joins TRBV6-2 or TRBV6-3 to TRBJ1-6; no clear D gene. This CDR3 has 16 amino acids. CDR1 is MNHEY, CDR2 SVGEGT, per germline. The V gene lost 6 bases and the J gene lost 7 bases, with 19 bases spanning the gap. In nucleotides, the CDR3 is TGTGCCAGCAGCCCCAATAAGGGAGGGTGGAATTCACCCCTCCACTTT. It specifies CASSPNKGGWNSPLHF.

The chain combines TRBV11-3 with TRBJ2-1, with 11 bases identical to TRBD1. V was pared by 4 bases and J by 0 bases, with 11 bases of the junction left unmatched. CDR1 SGHNT and CDR2 YENEEA come from the germline V gene. The CDR3 has 19 residues. This chain's CDR3 is CASSSRTGGRGSSYNEQFF. The CDR3 DNA reads as TGTGCCAGCAGCTCCCGGACAGGGGGCCGGGGGAGCTCCTACAATGAGCAGTTCTTC.

CDR3 region: CASTEHGGGDEQFF. Here the CDR3 DNA reads TGTGCCAGCACTGAACACGGTGGGGGCGATGAGCAGTTCTTC. The rearrangement joins TRBV27 to TRBJ2-1, with D possibly being TRBD1 (6 bases). Between the trimmed V and J ends, which lost 7 bases and 8 bases, there was a span of 18 bases. The germline V gene encodes CDR1 MNHEY and CDR2 SMNVEV (reference sequence). This CDR3 is built from 14 residues.

The CDR3 DNA is TGTGCCAGCAGTTTCGTACAGGGAGCGAATTCACCCCTCCACTTT. Translated, it gives CASSFVQGANSPLHF. The V call is TRBV27, the J call TRBJ1-6; D is perhaps TRBD1 (6 bases). The length of the CDR3 is 15 residues. V lost 3 bases, J lost 7 bases, and 13 bases lay in between. Looked up from germline, CDR1 is MNHEY and CDR2 is SMNVEV (reference sequence).

This chain connects TRBV3-1 (or the pseudogene TRBV3-2) to TRBJ1-1; possibly TRBD1 for D (5 bases). Germline V gene sequence: CDR1 LGHDT, CDR2 YNNKEL (reference sequence). The CDR3 totals 13 residues. Trimming removed 3 bases at V and 3 bases at J, with 8 bases between. CDR3 residues: CASSQIGDTEAFF. In DNA form, the CDR3 reads TGTGCCAGCAGCCAGATAGGGGACACTGAAGCTTTCTTT.

The rearrangement uses TRBV2 and TRBJ2-1, with 9 bases aligning to TRBD2. The CDR3 contains 14 residues. The V gene's germline CDR1 is SNHLY and CDR2 FYNNEI. The trim removed 7 bases at V and 5 bases at J, leaving 6 bases unmatched. CDR3 in DNA: TGTGCCAGCACGGAGCTAGCGGGGCACAATGAGCAGTTCTTC. It encodes CASTELAGHNEQFF.

The J gene is TRBJ1-3, the V gene TRBV24-1; a weak D match, TRBD1 (5 bases). The CDR3 totals 13 residues. Germline CDR1 is KGHDR and CDR2 is SFDVKD. Trimming cost V 7 bases and J 0 bases, with 6 bases left between them. This CDR3 is CATRDSSGNTIYF. The CDR3 DNA reads as TGTGCCACCAGAGACAGCTCTGGAAACACCATATATTTT.

The table lists this clone with a count of one. This sequence joins TRBV6-1 and TRBJ2-3, with 8 nucleotides matching TRBD1. Losses at the gene ends were 5 bases for V and 1 base for J; bases not matched to a gene: 2. This CDR3 is 14 amino acids long. CDR1 is MNHNS, CDR2 SASEGT, per germline. The CDR3 loop is CASSLTGGTDTQYF. DNA for the CDR3: TGTGCCAGCAGTTTGACAGGGGGCACAGATACGCAGTATTTT.

This sequence joins TRBV27 and TRBJ2-1, with 11 bases aligning to TRBD2. The germline gives CDR1 MNHEY, CDR2 SMNVEV (reference sequence). V lost 6 bases and J lost 5; bases outside the gene matches: 3. The CDR3 loop spans 14 amino acids. CDR3 in DNA: TGTGCCAGCAGGACTAGCGGGGAGCACAATGAGCAGTTCTTC. Translated, it gives CASRTSGEHNEQFF.

The chain is built from TRBV18 and TRBJ2-3, with D unresolved. V gave up 5 bases and J gave up 0 bases, with 3 bases separating them. Looked up from germline, CDR1 is KGHSH and CDR2 is LQKENI. This CDR3 has 12 amino acids. CDR3 region: CASSSSTDTQYF. The CDR3, as DNA: TGTGCCAGCTCATCTAGCACAGATACGCAGTATTTT. Complete variable domain (other parts from reference TRBV18 and TRBJ2-3): NAGVMQNPRHLVRRRGQEARLRCSPMKGHSHVYWYRQLPEEGLKFMVYLQKENIIDESGMPKERFSAEFPKEGPSILRIQQVVRGDSAAYFCASSSSTDTQYFGPGTRLTVL.

This clone was recorded once. The V gene is TRBV27, the J gene TRBJ1-6, with 7 bases matching TRBD1. CDR1 and CDR2 (germline): MNHEY, SMNVEV (reference sequence). V gave up 3 bases and J gave up 0 bases; unmatched junction bases: 5. CDR3 length: 17 residues. In nucleotides, the CDR3 is TGTGCCAGCAGTTTGGGGGGACAGTTCTCCTATAATTCACCCCTCCACTTT. It is translated as CASSLGGQFSYNSPLHF.

This chain uses TRBV7-8 with TRBJ2-3, with 8 positions matching TRBD2. V was clipped by 5 bases and J by 10 bases; unmatched bases: 11. In germline, CDR1 is SGHVS, CDR2 FQNEAQ. The CDR3 is 14 residues long. CDR3 DNA sequence: TGTGCCAGCAGCCCCCGGGGGGGACCCGAGGCGCAGTATTTT. It specifies CASSPRGGPEAQYF.

The chain has TRBV27 and TRBJ1-3, with D possibly matching TRBD1 (5 bases). From germline, CDR1 is MNHEY and CDR2 SMNVEV (reference sequence). CDR3 length equals 14 residues. Trimming pared 5 bases from V and 9 bases from J, leaving 17 bases between. CDR3 sequence reads: CASSLGGGSGTIYF. The CDR3 DNA reads TGTGCCAGCAGTCTCGGGGGTGGCTCGGGCACCATATATTTT.

The chain recombines TRBV4-1 with TRBJ2-3, with 9 bases fitting TRBD1. The junction had 6 bases not matched to a gene; V was cut back by 4 bases and J by 4 bases. Germline V gives CDR1 MGHRA, CDR2 YSYEKL. This CDR3 comprises 15 residues. CDR3 in amino acids: CASSPPGQGADTQYF. The DNA for the CDR3 is TGCGCCAGCAGCCCGCCGGGACAGGGTGCAGATACGCAGTATTTT.

The chain has TRBV4-3 and TRBJ1-4, with TRBD1 as a possible D gene (5 bases). The germline CDR1 and CDR2 sequences are LGHNA and YSLEER. V was shortened by 4 bases and J by 6 bases, with 15 bases between the two germline ends. The CDR3 loop spans 15 amino acids. CDR3: CASSRQGEGDEKLFF. The CDR3, as DNA: TGCGCCAGCAGCCGGCAGGGTGAAGGGGATGAAAAACTGTTTTTT.